This T cell receptor (beta chain) was found in a study of blood T cell repertoires in COVID-19. Study at large: From the United States, Italy and Spain came samples of acute and convalescent COVID-19.

Generated by immunoSEQ multiplex PCR, the TCRdb table keeps only in-frame clones and is missing some. The sample has fewer than 200,000 clones; roughly 82% are singletons. The TCR comes from a man in his forties or fifties who had recovered from COVID-19. The sequenced sample consisted of PBMCs or T cells enriched from blood (not recorded which).

CDR3 amino acids: CAWKRWIEDTDTQYF. The DNA for the CDR3 is TGTGCCTGGAAGCGTTGGATAGAAGACACAGATACGCAGTATTTT. The J gene is TRBJ2-3, the V gene TRBV30, with no clear D. Germline CDR1 GTSNPN, CDR2 SVGIG (reference sequence). Trimming stripped 4 bases from V and 2 bases from J, with 16 bases between. The CDR3 is 15 amino acids.